A single sample gave rise to the 10 T cell receptor beta chains below, sequenced in a study of blood T cell repertoires in COVID-19. The repertoire was sequenced with immunoSEQ multiplex PCR; TCRdb's copy has only in-frame clones and lacks some. The sample records about 230,000 clones, about nine tenths being singletons. Sequences were obtained from peripheral blood. The receptors originated from a middle-aged man with COVID-19, enrolled during active disease.

The CDR3 DNA reads as TGTGCCAGCAGTTACTCGCGTAGCGGCAACACCGGGGAGCTGTTTTTT. This translates into CASSYSRSGNTGELFF. The chain recombines TRBV6-6 with TRBJ2-2, with a weak D call TRBD2 (6 bases). The CDR3 runs to 16 residues. Germline V gene data show CDR1 as MNHNY and CDR2 as SVGAGI (reference sequence). Deletions cut 0 bases from V and 2 bases from J, with 10 bases between.

This sequence joins TRBV30 and TRBJ1-4; D possibly corresponds to TRBD1 (6 bases). Deletions cut 5 bases from V and 7 bases from J, with 14 bases between. Germline V gives CDR1 GTSNPN, CDR2 SVGIG (reference sequence). The CDR3 is 13 residues long. Here the CDR3 DNA reads TGTGCCTGGGAAAACAGGGTGATTGAAAAACTGTTTTTT. It codes for CAWENRVIEKLFF.

The count of this clone is one. This rearrangement joins TRBV2 to TRBJ2-1; 8 nucleotides align to TRBD2. V lost 3 bases and J lost 4; bases outside the gene matches: 5. Germline V gives CDR1 SNHLY, CDR2 FYNNEI. CDR3 length equals 15 residues. CDR3 sequence reads: CASSDRRGAYNEQFF. Here the CDR3 DNA reads TGTGCCAGCAGTGACCGGCGGGGGGCTTACAATGAGCAGTTCTTC. The complete variable domain, with remaining parts taken from reference TRBV2 and TRBJ2-1, reads EPEVTQTPSHQVTQMGQEVILRCVPISNHLYFYWYRQILGQKVEFLVSFYNNEISEKSEIFDDQFSVERPDGSNFTLKIRSTKLEDSAMYFCASSDRRGAYNEQFFGPGTRLTVL.

The chain has TRBV2 and TRBJ2-3, with TRBD1 identical over 7 bases. Per the germline V gene, CDR1 is SNHLY and CDR2 is FYNNEI. Trimming removed 5 bases from V and 1 base from J; junction bases left unmatched: 9. The CDR3 has 16 amino acids. The CDR3 sequence is CASSPSGGPGTDTQYF. The CDR3 DNA is TGTGCCAGCAGTCCCTCAGGGGGTCCAGGCACAGATACGCAGTATTTT.

The rearrangement uses TRBV19 and TRBJ2-7; D gene ambiguous. The CDR3 has 13 amino acids. Trimming pared 0 bases from V and 6 bases from J, leaving 9 bases between. Germline values: CDR1 LNHDA, CDR2 SQIVND (reference sequence). Here the CDR3 reads CASSIDRVGEQYF. In DNA form, the CDR3 reads TGTGCCAGTAGTATAGATCGGGTCGGCGAGCAGTACTTC.

DNA for the CDR3: TGTGCCAGTAGTGCAGCGGAGTTAAGAGGCTCCTACGAGCAGTACTTC. Protein sequence: CASSAAELRGSYEQYF. The rearrangement joins TRBV19 to TRBJ2-7; TRBD2 might be the D (5 bases). The CDR3 sequence is 16 residues long. Germline loops: CDR1 LNHDA, CDR2 SQIVND (reference sequence). Trimming took 5 bases from V and 0 from J, leaving 17 bases between them.

The chain joins TRBV30 to TRBJ1-4; D may be TRBD1 (5 bases). Germline values: CDR1 GTSNPN, CDR2 SVGIG (reference sequence). The CDR3 contains 14 residues. Trimming took off 0 bases at V and 8 bases at J, with 13 bases between the two ends. This chain's CDR3 is CAWSVWGLGEKLFF. As DNA, the CDR3 is TGTGCCTGGAGTGTGTGGGGACTCGGAGAAAAACTGTTTTTT.

This sequence joins TRBV7-9 and TRBJ1-1; D may be TRBD1 (6 bases). The CDR3 covers 15 residues. The V and J ends lost 4 bases and 0 bases respectively, with 12 bases between them. Germline V lookup: CDR1 SEHNR, CDR2 FQNEAQ (reference sequence). The CDR3 here is CASSSPGQLNTEAFF. DNA of the CDR3: TGTGCCAGCAGCTCGCCGGGACAATTGAACACTGAAGCTTTCTTT.

The chain is built from TRBV18 and TRBJ1-2, with no clear D. This CDR3 region has 14 residues. V was clipped by 3 bases and J by 2 bases, with 10 bases between them. Germline V gives CDR1 KGHSH, CDR2 LQKENI. DNA for the CDR3: TGTGCCAGCTCACCCAGGAGCGGAAACTATGGCTACACCTTC. Amino acids: CASSPRSGNYGYTF.

The chain joins TRBV19 to TRBJ2-1, with TRBD1 matching over 9 bases. Germline V gene data show CDR1 as LNHDA and CDR2 as SQIVND (reference sequence). The CDR3 totals 13 residues. The junction had 6 bases not matched to a gene; V was cut back by 6 bases and J by 9 bases. The CDR3, as DNA: TGTGCCAGTAGCCTCGACAGGGGGAGTGAGCAGTTCTTC. Encoded protein: CASSLDRGSEQFF.